Listed here are 2 T cell receptor beta chains from one sample, sequenced in a study of T cell clonality in common variable immunodeficiency. Some clones are missing from TCRdb's copy, which holds only in-frame ones; the method was immunoSEQ multiplex PCR. The sample is made up of about 55,000 clones, none counted only once. The sample was peripheral blood mononuclear cells. These receptors originate from a person aged 18 to 70 in good health.

This clone was seen repeatedly, ten times or more. The observed sequence ends 3 residues before the CDR3 terminus, with the missing tail filled in from the germline J gene. The V gene is TRBV19, the J gene TRBJ2-3; D is perhaps TRBD1 (6 bases). Trimming shortened V by 1 base and J by 1 base, and 9 bases separated the two germline ends. The germline CDR1 and CDR2 sequences are LNHDA and SQIVND (reference sequence). The CDR3 sequence is 15 residues long. The CDR3 spells CASSIGGGGTDTQYF. The part of the CDR3 DNA that was read is TGTGCCAGTAGTATAGGTGGGGGCGGCACAGATACG.

This clone was counted ten times or more. The read ends 3 residues before the CDR3 terminus; that terminus is restored from the germline J gene. The rearrangement links TRBV28 to TRBJ2-3; tentative D call: TRBD1 (5 bases). The germline V gene has CDR1 MDHEN and CDR2 SYDVKM. V was clipped by 0 bases and J by 4 bases, with 14 bases between them. The CDR3 length is 16 residues. The DNA read from the CDR3 is TGTGCCAGCAGTTTATGGGTAAGGGGTCGTGCAGATACG. This sequence encodes CASSLWVRGRADT. The full-length CDR3 reads as CASSLWVRGRADTQYF.